These T cell receptor beta chains were read from a single sample in a study of blood T cell repertoires in COVID-19. Sequencing used immunoSEQ multiplex PCR; TCRdb keeps in-frame clones, though not all of them. The sample holds over 200,000 clones, 92% seen once. The sequencing input was peripheral blood. The receptors stem from a man aged 60 to 69 with COVID-19, enrolled during active disease. Each CDR3 is given with its conserved first and last residue.

V: TRBV9
length: 14
CDR3: CASSGRDFLDEQYF

V: TRBV2
length: 14
CDR3: CASSAGLTVTEAFF

V: TRBV9
length: 13
CDR3: CASGNGVTYEQYF

V: TRBV29-1
length: 12
CDR3: CSVRSGLSGGFF

V: TRBV5-5
length: 16
CDR3: CASSLGTGRGNQPQHF

V: TRBV7-3
length: 17
CDR3: CASRDSEGERGNYEQYF

V: TRBV3-1/TRBV3-2
length: 16
CDR3: CASSQVGVAGAYEQYF

V: TRBV7-8
length: 14
CDR3: CASSWGTGIYGYTF

V: TRBV30
length: 13
CDR3: CAWRGSGRFEQFF

V: TRBV28
length: 14
CDR3: CASSLLGENTEAFF

V: TRBV6-2/TRBV6-3
length: 13
CDR3: CASSPGTVYEQYF

V: TRBV28
length: 16
CDR3: CASETRDRGLSGGYTF

V: TRBV27
length: 14
CDR3: CATAVRQGSYEQYF

V: TRBV28
length: 14
CDR3: CASSTSGLRNIQYF

V: TRBV6-5
length: 13
CDR3: CASSPQWRGGYTF

V: TRBV7-2
length: 15
CDR3: CASSSTGLMGETQYF

V: TRBV7-3
length: 15
CDR3: CASSSRGVNTDTQYF

V: TRBV30
length: 13
CDR3: CAWSPPGGYEQYF

V: TRBV4-1
length: 15
CDR3: CASSPRTGEYQPQHF

V: TRBV19
length: 17
CDR3: CASSLAGGTANTGELFF

V: TRBV7-2
length: 14
CDR3: CASSFGDRKETQYF

V: TRBV5-4
length: 14
CDR3: CASSLAGGLYEQYF

V: TRBV7-2
length: 15
CDR3: CASSAPGTANEKLFF

V: TRBV21-1
length: 13
CDR3: CASSRGQRYGYTF

V: TRBV5-1
length: 14
CDR3: CASGWTGGTGELFF

V: TRBV6-5
length: 14
CDR3: CASSRDRDLGEQFF

V: TRBV27
length: 16
CDR3: CASNTRQGGFGTEAFF

V: TRBV13
length: 15
CDR3: CASSLGGRANTEAFF

V: TRBV11-2
length: 14
CDR3: CASSYTRGADTQYF

V: TRBV19
length: 17
CDR3: CASISGRDNLANYGYTF

V: TRBV24-1
length: 17
CDR3: CATGARNSSFSTDTQYF

V: TRBV6-1
length: 15
CDR3: CASSETGRSNQPQHF

V: TRBV6-5
length: 14
CDR3: CASSYGDRVYEQYF

V: TRBV27
length: 15
CDR3: CASSLGQGAVGEQYF

V: TRBV5-4
length: 15
CDR3: CASSFVRGTADGYTF

V: TRBV14
length: 14
CDR3: CASSSQPGMEGYTF

V: TRBV3-1/TRBV3-2
length: 15
CDR3: CASSQDTSNINEQFF

V: TRBV5-3
length: 14
CDR3: CARSFERINYGYTF

V: TRBV9
length: 13
CDR3: CASSVLQDNEQFF

V: TRBV4-2
length: 15
CDR3: CASSQAYRRNTEAFF

V: TRBV4-2
length: 18
CDR3: CASSQQKASGRVVNEQFF

V: TRBV5-1
length: 14
CDR3: CASSLGGRGQPQHF

V: TRBV11-2
length: 15
CDR3: CASSSTGVLNTEAFF

V: TRBV10-1
length: 15
CDR3: CASPGVIWGNGELFF

V: TRBV1
length: 20
CDR3: CTSSHELAGGPTGAKNIQYF

V: TRBV30
length: 13
CDR3: CAWSTRGNQPQHF

V: TRBV6-5
length: 13
CDR3: CASRGDYTDTQYF

V: TRBV29-1
length: 14
CDR3: CSVDPARVNTEAFF

V: TRBV28
length: 15
CDR3: CASSPPGTSGNEQFF

V: TRBV6-5
length: 14
CDR3: CASTETGGNYGYTF

V: TRBV9
length: 16
CDR3: CASSVSPGQGPYEQYF

V: TRBV10-1
length: 14
CDR3: CASSEALATDTQYF

V: TRBV2
length: 12
CDR3: CASSTGLYEQYF

V: TRBV27
length: 14
CDR3: CASSLRLARGELFF

V: TRBV30
length: 16
CDR3: CAWSRDGTGGAGGYTF

V: TRBV19
length: 16
CDR3: CASSPPGQGTTGELFF

V: TRBV6-5
length: 14
CDR3: CASSPRSSGNTIYF

V: TRBV7-9
length: 12
CDR3: CASSLASDTQYF

V: TRBV6-5
length: 15
CDR3: CASRGLAGTYNEQFF